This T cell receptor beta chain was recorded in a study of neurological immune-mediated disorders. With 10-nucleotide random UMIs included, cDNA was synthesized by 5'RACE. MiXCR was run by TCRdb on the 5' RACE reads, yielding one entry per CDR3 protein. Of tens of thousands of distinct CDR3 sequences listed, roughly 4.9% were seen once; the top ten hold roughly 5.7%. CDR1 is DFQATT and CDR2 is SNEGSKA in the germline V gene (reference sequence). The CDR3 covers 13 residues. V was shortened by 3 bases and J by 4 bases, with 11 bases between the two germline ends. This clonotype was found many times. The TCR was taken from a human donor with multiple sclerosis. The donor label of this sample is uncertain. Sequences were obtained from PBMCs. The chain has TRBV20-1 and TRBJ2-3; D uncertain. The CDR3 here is CSARALRADTQYF. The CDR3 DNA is TGCAGTGCTAGGGCCCTACGAGCAGATACGCAGTATTTT.